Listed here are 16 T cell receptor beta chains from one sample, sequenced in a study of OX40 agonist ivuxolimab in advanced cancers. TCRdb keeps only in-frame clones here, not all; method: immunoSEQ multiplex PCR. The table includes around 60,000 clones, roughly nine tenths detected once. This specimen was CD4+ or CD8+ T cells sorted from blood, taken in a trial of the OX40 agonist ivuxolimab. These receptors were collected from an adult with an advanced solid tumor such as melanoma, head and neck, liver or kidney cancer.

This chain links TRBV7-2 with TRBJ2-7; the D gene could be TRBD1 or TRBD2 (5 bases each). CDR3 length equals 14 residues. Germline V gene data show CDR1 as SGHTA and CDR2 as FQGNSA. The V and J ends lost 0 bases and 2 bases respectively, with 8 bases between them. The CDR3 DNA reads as TGTGCCAGCAGCTTAGCGGGGGAAGCCTACGAGCAGTACTTC. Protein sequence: CASSLAGEAYEQYF. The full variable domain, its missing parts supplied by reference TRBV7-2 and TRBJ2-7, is GAGVSQSPSNKVTEKGKDVELRCDPISGHTALYWYRQSLGQGLEFLIYFQGNSAPDKSGLPSDRFSAERTGGSVSTLTIQRTQQEDSAVYLCASSLAGEAYEQYFGPGTRLTVT.

The CDR3 loop is CASSFGGPTDTQYF. In DNA form, the CDR3 reads TGTGCCAGCAGCTTTGGGGGCCCCACAGATACGCAGTATTTT. The chain recombines TRBV5-4 with TRBJ2-3, with D possibly TRBD1 on 6 matching bases. The CDR3 sequence is 14 residues long. Germline-derived CDR1 and CDR2 are SGHNT and YYREEE (reference sequence). Trimming cost V 2 bases and J 2 bases, with 9 bases left between them.

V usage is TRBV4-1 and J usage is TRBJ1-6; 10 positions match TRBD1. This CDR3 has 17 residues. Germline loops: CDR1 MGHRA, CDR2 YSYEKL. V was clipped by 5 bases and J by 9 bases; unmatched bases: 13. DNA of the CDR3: TGCGCCAGCAGCAATCCACGTGTGCGGGACAGGGGTTCACCCCTCCACTTT. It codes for CASSNPRVRDRGSPLHF.

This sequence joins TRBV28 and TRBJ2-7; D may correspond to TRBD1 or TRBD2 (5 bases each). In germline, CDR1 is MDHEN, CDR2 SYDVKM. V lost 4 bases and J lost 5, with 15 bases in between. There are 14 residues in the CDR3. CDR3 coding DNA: TGTGCCAGCAGTTCCGGGACGCCTAGAAACGAGCAGTACTTC. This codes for CASSSGTPRNEQYF.

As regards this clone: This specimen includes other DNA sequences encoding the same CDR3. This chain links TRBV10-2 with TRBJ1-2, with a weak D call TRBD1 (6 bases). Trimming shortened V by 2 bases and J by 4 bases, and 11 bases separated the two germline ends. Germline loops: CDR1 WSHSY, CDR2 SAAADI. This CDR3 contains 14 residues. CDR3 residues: CASSEAQGSYGYTF. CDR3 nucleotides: TGCGCCAGCAGTGAGGCTCAGGGGAGCTATGGCTACACCTTC.

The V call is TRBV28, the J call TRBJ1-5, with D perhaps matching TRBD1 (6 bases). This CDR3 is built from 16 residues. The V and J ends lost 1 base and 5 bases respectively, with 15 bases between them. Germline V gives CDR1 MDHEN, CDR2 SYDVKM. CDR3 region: CASSLLDRGWDQPQHF. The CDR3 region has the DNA TGTGCCAGCAGTTTATTGGACAGAGGGTGGGATCAGCCCCAGCATTTT.

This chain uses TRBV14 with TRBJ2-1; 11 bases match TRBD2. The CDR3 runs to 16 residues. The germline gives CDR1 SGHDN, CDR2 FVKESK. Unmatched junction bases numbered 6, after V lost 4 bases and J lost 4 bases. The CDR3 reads CASSRIAGGPYNEQFF. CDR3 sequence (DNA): TGTGCCAGCAGCCGAATAGCGGGAGGGCCGTACAATGAGCAGTTCTTC.

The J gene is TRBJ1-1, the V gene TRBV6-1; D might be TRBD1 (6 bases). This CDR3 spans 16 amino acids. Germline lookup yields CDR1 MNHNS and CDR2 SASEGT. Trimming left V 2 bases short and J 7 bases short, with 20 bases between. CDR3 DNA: TGTGCCAGCAGTGAATCTTTGATGTGGACAGACGATGAAGCTTTCTTT. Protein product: CASSESLMWTDDEAFF.

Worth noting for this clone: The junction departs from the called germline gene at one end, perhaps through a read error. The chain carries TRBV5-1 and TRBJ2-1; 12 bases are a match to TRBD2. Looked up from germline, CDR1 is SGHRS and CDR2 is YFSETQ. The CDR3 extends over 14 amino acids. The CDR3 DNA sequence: TGCGCCAGCAGCTTTGGACTAGCGGGACCTTCGGACCTCTTC. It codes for CASSFGLAGPSDLF.

The CDR3 protein is CASSVPGGTEAFF. In nucleotides, the CDR3 is TGTGCCAGCAGTGTCCCCGGGGGCACTGAAGCTTTCTTT. The chain combines TRBV2 with TRBJ1-1, with D perhaps matching TRBD1 (5 bases). This CDR3 spans 13 amino acids. The germline V and J ends were trimmed by 4 bases and 4 bases, with 10 bases remaining between them. The germline gives CDR1 SNHLY, CDR2 FYNNEI.

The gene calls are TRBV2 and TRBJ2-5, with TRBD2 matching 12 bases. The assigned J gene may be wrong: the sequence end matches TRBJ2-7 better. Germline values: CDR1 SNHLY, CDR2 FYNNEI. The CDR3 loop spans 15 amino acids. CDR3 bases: TGTGCCAGCAGTAGGACTAGCGGGGCAACCTACGAGCAGTACTTC. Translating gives CASSRTSGATYEQYF.

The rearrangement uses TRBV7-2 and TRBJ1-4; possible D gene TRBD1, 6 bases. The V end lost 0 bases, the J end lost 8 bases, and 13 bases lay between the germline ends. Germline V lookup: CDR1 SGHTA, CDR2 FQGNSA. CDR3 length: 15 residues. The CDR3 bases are TGTGCCAGCAGCTTAGCGATGGGGGGCCGGGAAAAACTGTTTTTT. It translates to CASSLAMGGREKLFF.

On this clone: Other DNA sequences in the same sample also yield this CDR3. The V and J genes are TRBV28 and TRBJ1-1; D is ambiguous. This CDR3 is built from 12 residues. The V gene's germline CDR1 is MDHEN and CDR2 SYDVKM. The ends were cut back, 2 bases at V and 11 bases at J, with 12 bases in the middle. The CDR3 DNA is TGTGCCAGCAGTTTAGGTTCCATCAAGGCTTTCTTT. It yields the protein CASSLGSIKAFF.

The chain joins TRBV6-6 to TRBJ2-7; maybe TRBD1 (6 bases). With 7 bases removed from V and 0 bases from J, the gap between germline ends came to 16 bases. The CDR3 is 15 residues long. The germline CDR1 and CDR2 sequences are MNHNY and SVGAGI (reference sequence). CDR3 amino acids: CASTADSRISYEQYF. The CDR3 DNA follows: TGTGCCAGCACCGCGGACAGCCGGATCTCCTACGAGCAGTACTTC.

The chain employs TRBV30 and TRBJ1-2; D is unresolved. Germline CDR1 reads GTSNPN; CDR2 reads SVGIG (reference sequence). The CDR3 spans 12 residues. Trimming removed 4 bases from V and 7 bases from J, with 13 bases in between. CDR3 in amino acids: CAWKDIRFGYTF. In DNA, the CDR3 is TGTGCCTGGAAAGACATCCGTTTTGGCTACACCTTC.

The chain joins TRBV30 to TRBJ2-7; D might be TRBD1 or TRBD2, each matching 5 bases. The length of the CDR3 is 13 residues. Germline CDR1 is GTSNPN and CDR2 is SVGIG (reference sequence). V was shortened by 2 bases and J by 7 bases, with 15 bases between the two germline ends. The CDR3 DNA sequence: TGTGCCTGGAGTCCGGGACCCCCGGGGGAGCAGTACTTC. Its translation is CAWSPGPPGEQYF.